Below, one T cell receptor (beta chain) is given with its context. Per the original methods: The authors estimated nucleated cell counts from reference gene primer amplification. The assay was immunoSEQ multiplex PCR, and TCRdb's table has in-frame clones only and misses some. The V and J calls and clone size come from that table; D and trimming were worked out from the DNA. Of about 140,000 clones in the sample, around 73% were seen once. This specimen comes from a study of blood T cell repertoires in COVID-19. Study background: COVID-19 samples, acute and convalescent, were from the United States, Italy and Spain. T cells, B-cell-depleted T cells, or PBMCs supplied cDNA or gDNA.

Germline V gives CDR1 SGHKS, CDR2 YYEKEE (reference sequence). This CDR3 spans 14 amino acids. V is TRBV5-5 and J is TRBJ1-1, with a possible D match to TRBD1 (6 bases). The origin of this receptor is a woman in her forties or fifties with active or convalescent COVID-19. Sequences were obtained from peripheral blood. CDR3 sequence (DNA): TGTGCTTCCCAAACCGGACAGCTGAACACTGAAGCTTTCTTT. Translating gives CASQTGQLNTEAFF. Full variable domain (missing parts from reference TRBV5-5 and TRBJ1-1): DAGVTQSPTHLIKTRGQQVTLRCSPISGHKSVSWYQQVLGQGPQFIFQYYEKEERGRGNFPDRFSARQFPNYSSELNVNALLLGDSALYLCASQTGQLNTEAFFGQGTRLTVV.